The clone carrying this T cell receptor beta chain was observed once. This CDR3 is 15 amino acids long. CDR1 and CDR2 from the germline V gene are MNHEY and SVGEGT. J gave up 2 bases and V 3 bases, and 7 bases lay outside the gene matches. The sample belongs to a study of blood T cell repertoires in COVID-19. Overall study: Samples came from the United States, Italy and Spain, spanning acute and convalescent COVID-19. PBMCs, B-cell-depleted T cells, or T cells were the source of the cDNA or gDNA that made up the material.

Methods used by the authors: Amplification of reference gene primers was used by the study to estimate nucleated cell counts. Using immunoSEQ multiplex PCR, the repertoire was profiled, and TCRdb retains in-frame clones only, with some absent. The V and J calls and clone size come from that table; D and trimming were worked out from the DNA. The sample consists of under 250,000 clones, approximately 86% of them appearing once. This receptor was obtained from a man between 35 and 55 years old with acute or convalescent COVID-19. The V gene is TRBV6-2 or TRBV6-3, the J gene TRBJ2-7; 7 bases match TRBD1. Sequencing input: peripheral blood. This CDR3 is CASSYPSGGAYEQYF. The CDR3 nucleotides read TGTGCCAGCAGTTATCCCTCAGGGGGTGCCTACGAGCAGTACTTC.